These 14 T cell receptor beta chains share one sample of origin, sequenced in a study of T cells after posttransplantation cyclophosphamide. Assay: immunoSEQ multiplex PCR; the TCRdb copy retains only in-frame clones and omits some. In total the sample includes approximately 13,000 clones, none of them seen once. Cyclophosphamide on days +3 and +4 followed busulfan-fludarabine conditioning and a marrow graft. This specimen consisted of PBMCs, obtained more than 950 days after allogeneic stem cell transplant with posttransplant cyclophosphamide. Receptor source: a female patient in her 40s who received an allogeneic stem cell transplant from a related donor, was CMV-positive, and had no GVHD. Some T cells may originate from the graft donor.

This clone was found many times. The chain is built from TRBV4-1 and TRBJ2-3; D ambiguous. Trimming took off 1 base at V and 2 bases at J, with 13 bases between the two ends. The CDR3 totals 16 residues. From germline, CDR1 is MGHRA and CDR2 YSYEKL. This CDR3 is CASSQGPLTITDTQYF. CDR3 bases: TGCGCCAGCAGCCAAGGGCCCCTCACCATCACAGATACGCAGTATTTT.

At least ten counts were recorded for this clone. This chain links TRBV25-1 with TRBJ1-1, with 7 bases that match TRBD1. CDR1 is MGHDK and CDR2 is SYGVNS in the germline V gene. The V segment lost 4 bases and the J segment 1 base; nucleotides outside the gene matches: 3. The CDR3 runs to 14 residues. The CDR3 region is CASSVGQRNTEAFF. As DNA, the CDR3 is TGTGCCAGCAGTGTGGGACAGCGGAACACTGAAGCTTTCTTT.

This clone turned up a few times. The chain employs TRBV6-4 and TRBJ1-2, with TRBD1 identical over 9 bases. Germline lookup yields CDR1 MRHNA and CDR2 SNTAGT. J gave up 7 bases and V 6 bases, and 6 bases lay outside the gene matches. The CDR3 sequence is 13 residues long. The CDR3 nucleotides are TGTGCCAGCAGCGGACAGGGGTTTGGTGGCTACACCTTC. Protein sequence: CASSGQGFGGYTF.

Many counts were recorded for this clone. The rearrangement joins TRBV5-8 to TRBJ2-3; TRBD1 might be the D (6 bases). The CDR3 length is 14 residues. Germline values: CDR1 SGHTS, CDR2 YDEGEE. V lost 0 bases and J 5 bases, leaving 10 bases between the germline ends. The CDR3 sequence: CASSLEWGQDTQYF. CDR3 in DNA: TGTGCCAGCAGCTTGGAATGGGGGCAAGATACGCAGTATTTT.

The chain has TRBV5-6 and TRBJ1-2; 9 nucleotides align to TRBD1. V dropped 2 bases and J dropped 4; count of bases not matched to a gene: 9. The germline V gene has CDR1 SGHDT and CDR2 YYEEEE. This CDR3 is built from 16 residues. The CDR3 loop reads CASSFGVRTGAYGYTF. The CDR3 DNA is TGTGCCAGCAGCTTCGGTGTTCGGACAGGGGCCTATGGCTACACCTTC.

The CDR3 DNA reads TGTGCCAGCAGCTTGAGGTCGGTTGGGCCCCACAATGAGCAGTTCTTC. It codes for CASSLRSVGPHNEQFF. V gene TRBV5-4 combines with J gene TRBJ2-1; no reliable D call. Trimming shortened V by 1 base and J by 5 bases, and 16 bases separated the two germline ends. The CDR3 runs to 16 residues. Looked up from germline, CDR1 is SGHNT and CDR2 is YYREEE (reference sequence).

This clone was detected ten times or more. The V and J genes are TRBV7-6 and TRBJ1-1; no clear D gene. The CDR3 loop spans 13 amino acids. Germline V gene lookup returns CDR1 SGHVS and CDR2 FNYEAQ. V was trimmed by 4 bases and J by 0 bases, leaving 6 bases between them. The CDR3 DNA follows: TGTGCCAGCAGCTACAATATGAACACTGAAGCTTTCTTT. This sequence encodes CASSYNMNTEAFF. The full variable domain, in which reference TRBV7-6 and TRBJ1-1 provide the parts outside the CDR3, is GAGVSQSPRYKVTKRGQDVALRCDPISGHVSLYWYRQALGQGPEFLTYFNYEAQQDKSGLPNDRFSAERPEGSISTLTIQRTEQRDSAMYRCASSYNMNTEAFFGQGTRLTVV.

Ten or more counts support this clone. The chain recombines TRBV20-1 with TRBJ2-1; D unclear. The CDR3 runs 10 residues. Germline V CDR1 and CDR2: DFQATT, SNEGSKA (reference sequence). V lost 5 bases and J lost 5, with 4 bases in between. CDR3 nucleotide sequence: TGCAGTGCTCGTGACAATGAGCAGTTCTTC. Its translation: CSARDNEQFF.

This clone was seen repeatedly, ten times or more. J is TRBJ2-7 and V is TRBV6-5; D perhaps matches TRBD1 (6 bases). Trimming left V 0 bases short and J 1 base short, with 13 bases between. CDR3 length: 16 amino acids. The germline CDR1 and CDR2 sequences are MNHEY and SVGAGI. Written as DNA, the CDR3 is TGTGCCAGCAGTTACTCGAGAAGGGGGTCATCCTACGAGCAGTACTTC. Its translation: CASSYSRRGSSYEQYF.

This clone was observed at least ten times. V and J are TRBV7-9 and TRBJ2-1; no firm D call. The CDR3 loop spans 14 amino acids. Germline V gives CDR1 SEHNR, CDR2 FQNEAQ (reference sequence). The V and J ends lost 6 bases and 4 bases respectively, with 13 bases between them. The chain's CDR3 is CASSLVADYNEQFF. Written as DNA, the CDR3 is TGTGCCAGCAGTCTGGTGGCGGATTACAATGAGCAGTTCTTC.

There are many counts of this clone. For the CDR3, the DNA is TGCGCCAGCAGCCACACAGGGGCCTCCTACGAGCAGTACTTC. Its translation is CASSHTGASYEQYF. The chain links TRBV4-1 to TRBJ2-7; TRBD1 aligns across 7 bases. V lost 3 bases, J lost 0 bases, and 2 bases stayed unmatched. The CDR3 sequence is 14 residues long. CDR1 is MGHRA and CDR2 is YSYEKL in the germline V gene.

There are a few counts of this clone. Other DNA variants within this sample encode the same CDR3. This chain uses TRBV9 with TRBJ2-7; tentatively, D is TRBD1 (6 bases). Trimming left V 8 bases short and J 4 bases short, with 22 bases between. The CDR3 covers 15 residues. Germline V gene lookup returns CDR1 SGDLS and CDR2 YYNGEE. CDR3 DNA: TGTGCCAGTAGCATCAGACAGGAGACGGCATACGAGCAGTACTTC. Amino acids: CASSIRQETAYEQYF.

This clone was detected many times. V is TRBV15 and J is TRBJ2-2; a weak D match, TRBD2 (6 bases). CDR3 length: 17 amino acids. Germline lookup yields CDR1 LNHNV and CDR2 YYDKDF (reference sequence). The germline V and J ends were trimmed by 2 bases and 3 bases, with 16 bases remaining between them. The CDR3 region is CATSRPGLGVYTGELFF. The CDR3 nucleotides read TGTGCCACCAGCAGACCGGGACTGGGAGTTTACACCGGGGAGCTGTTTTTT.

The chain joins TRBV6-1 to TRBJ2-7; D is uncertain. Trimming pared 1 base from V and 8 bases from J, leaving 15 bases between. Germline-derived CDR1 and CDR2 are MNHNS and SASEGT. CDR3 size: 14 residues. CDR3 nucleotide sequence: TGTGCCAGCAGTGAAGTGGCGGCAGTGGTTAAGCAGTACTTC. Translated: CASSEVAAVVKQYF.